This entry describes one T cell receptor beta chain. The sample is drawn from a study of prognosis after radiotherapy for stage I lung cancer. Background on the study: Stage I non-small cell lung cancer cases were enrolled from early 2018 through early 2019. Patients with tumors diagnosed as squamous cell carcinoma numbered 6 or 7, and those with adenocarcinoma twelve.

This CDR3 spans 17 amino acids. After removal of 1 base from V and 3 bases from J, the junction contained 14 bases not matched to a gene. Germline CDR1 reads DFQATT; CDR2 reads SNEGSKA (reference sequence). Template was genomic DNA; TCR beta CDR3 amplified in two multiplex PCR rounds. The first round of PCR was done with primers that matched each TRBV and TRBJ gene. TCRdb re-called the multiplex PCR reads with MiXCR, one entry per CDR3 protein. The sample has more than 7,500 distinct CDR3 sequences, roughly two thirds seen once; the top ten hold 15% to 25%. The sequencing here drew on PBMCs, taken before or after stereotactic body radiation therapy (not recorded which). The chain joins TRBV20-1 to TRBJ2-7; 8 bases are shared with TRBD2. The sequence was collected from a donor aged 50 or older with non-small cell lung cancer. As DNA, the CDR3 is TGCAGTGCTAGAGGCGCCCCTTTCGCGGGAGGTAACTACGAGCAGTACTTC. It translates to CSARGAPFAGGNYEQYF.